A single sample is the source of the 8 T cell receptor beta chains below, sequenced in a study of cytomegalovirus exposure and HLA in healthy donors. PCR primers comprised 60 Vbeta and 13 Jbeta primers. Only in-frame clones appear in the TCRdb table, and some are missing; sequencing was by immunoSEQ multiplex PCR. Of 200,000 to 250,000 clones in the sample, about 72% were seen once. Sequencing was done on a sample of PBMCs. Every receptor here comes from a male donor in good health and CMV-seronegative.

The CDR3 is CASRALAVGKEQYF. CDR3 sequence (DNA): TGTGCCAGCAGAGCGCTAGCGGTTGGTAAAGAGCAGTACTTC. This sequence joins TRBV28 and TRBJ2-7; 7 nucleotides agree with TRBD2. With V trimmed by 6 bases and J by 7 bases, 12 bases remained unmatched. This CDR3 spans 14 amino acids. The germline V gene has CDR1 MDHEN and CDR2 SYDVKM.

The chain links TRBV6-5 to TRBJ2-7, with 9 bases lining up with TRBD2. The V segment lost 5 bases and the J segment 3 bases; nucleotides outside the gene matches: 8. The CDR3 is 15 amino acids. Germline CDR1 and CDR2: MNHEY and SVGAGI. The CDR3 is CASSPTETSGYEQYF. Here the CDR3 DNA reads TGTGCCAGCAGTCCAACGGAGACTAGCGGCTACGAGCAGTACTTC.

This chain connects TRBV27 to TRBJ1-5, with 12 bases fitting TRBD1. Germline CDR1 and CDR2: MNHEY and SMNVEV (reference sequence). Germline trimming cut 6 bases from V and 7 bases from J; bases unmatched to any gene: 7. The CDR3 consists of 15 residues. The CDR3 loop is CASSPGQGAQQPQHF. In DNA form, the CDR3 reads TGTGCCAGCAGCCCGGGACAGGGGGCCCAACAGCCCCAGCATTTT.

This clone came up once. The J gene is TRBJ2-3, the V gene TRBV28, with 10 bases fitting TRBD2. CDR1 and CDR2 from the germline V gene are MDHEN and SYDVKM. After removal of 10 bases from V and 5 bases from J, the junction contained 15 bases not matched to a gene. The CDR3 has 16 residues. The CDR3 DNA reads TGTGCCACCACCGTCCCTAGCGGGAGCCCCGGAGATACGCAGTATTTT. It is translated as CATTVPSGSPGDTQYF.

The chain has TRBV6-6 and TRBJ1-3; the D is unclear. CDR1 is MNHNY and CDR2 is SVGAGI in the germline V gene (reference sequence). The CDR3 totals 14 residues. V lost 8 bases, J lost 0 bases, and 11 bases lay in between. CDR3 loop: CASLMTGSGNTIYF. In DNA form, the CDR3 reads TGTGCCAGCTTGATGACTGGCTCTGGAAACACCATATATTTT.

This chain connects TRBV6-1 to TRBJ1-1, with D unresolved. Germline loops: CDR1 MNHNS, CDR2 SASEGT. Trimming shortened V by 0 bases and J by 8 bases, and 7 bases separated the two germline ends. The CDR3 has 12 amino acids. CDR3 DNA: TGTGCCAGCAGTGAAGCGGCAGCGGAAGCTTTCTTT. The encoded protein is CASSEAAAEAFF.

The chain employs TRBV6-5 and TRBJ2-3; TRBD1 matches at 8 bases. Germline assignment: CDR1 MNHEY and CDR2 SVGAGI. J was trimmed by 2 bases and V by 5 bases; bases with no gene match: 6. The CDR3 runs 15 residues. The CDR3 loop reads CASSPGTGTTDTQYF. The DNA of the CDR3 is TGTGCCAGCAGTCCCGGGACAGGTACCACAGATACGCAGTATTTT.

CDR3 coding DNA: TGTGCCAGCACATTGTCCCCGGGGTCCAATGAGCAGTTCTTC. Protein product: CASTLSPGSNEQFF. This rearrangement joins TRBV7-7 to TRBJ2-1, with TRBD2 as a possible D gene (5 bases). Germline values: CDR1 SSHAT, CDR2 FNYEAQ (reference sequence). Between the trimmed V and J ends, which lost 7 bases and 6 bases, there was a span of 16 bases. The CDR3 loop spans 14 amino acids.